Below, one T cell receptor (beta chain) is given with its context. Its target is unknown. Distinct nucleotide sequences in the sample also encode this CDR3. The record originates from a study of shared clonotypes between healthy human individuals. Across the study: Participating donors consisted of two women and a few men aged 18 to 49.

Whole-study findings and limits: At large depth, rarefaction still showed sorted-subset sequencing to be incomplete.

TCRdb's table, derived via immunoSEQ multiplex PCR, lists solely in-frame clones and lacks some. The sample consists of about 1 million clones, about 80% of them appearing once. The CDR3 sequence is 12 residues long. Germline CDR1 and CDR2: SEHNR and FQNEAQ (reference sequence). V lost 5 bases to trimming and J lost 4 bases, with 8 bases between them. Sequenced sample: memory CD4+ T cells sorted from blood. Subset specified: CD45RA-negative fraction. This TCR came from a man between 18 and 35 years old in good health. This chain links TRBV7-9 with TRBJ1-2, with D hard to call. As DNA, the CDR3 is TGTGCCAGCAGCCCAGACGGCTATGGCTACACCTTC. This translates into CASSPDGYGYTF.